This T cell receptor beta chain is from a study of identifying expanded T cells in peripheral blood. The assay was immunoSEQ multiplex PCR, and TCRdb's table has in-frame clones only and misses some. The sample has 85,000 to 100,000 clones, approximately 89% seen once. V dropped 4 bases and J dropped 6 bases, with 20 bases sitting between them. The CDR3 sequence is 16 residues long. Per germline, CDR1 SGHNT and CDR2 YYREEE (reference sequence). During the collection period, no donor immune events like infections were recorded. This chain joins TRBV5-4 and TRBJ2-1; tentatively, D is TRBD2 (5 bases). The origin of this receptor is a person aged 18-70 years in good health. Sequenced sample: blood. The CDR3 sequence is CASSHGITQGSNEQFF. The CDR3, as DNA: TGTGCCAGCAGCCACGGCATCACCCAAGGGAGCAATGAGCAGTTCTTC. Based on the CDR3 plus reference TRBV5-4 and TRBJ2-1, the full variable domain is ETGVTQSPTHLIKTRGQQVTLRCSSQSGHNTVSWYQQALGQGPQFIFQYYREEENGRGNFPPRFSGLQFPNYSSELNVNALELDDSALYLCASSHGITQGSNEQFFGPGTRLTVL.